Below are 10 T cell receptor beta chains sequenced from a single sample in a study of neurological immune-mediated disorders. TCRdb redid the calling of the 5' RACE reads with MiXCR, one entry per CDR3 protein. The repertoire has about 59,000 distinct CDR3 sequences, about 25% of them found once; the top ten carry 3.5% to 5.5%. Documented time point: technical triplicate 2. Sequenced material: PBMCs. The origin of the receptors is a man aged 55 to 70 with HTLV-1-associated myelopathy (HAM/TSP).

Notes on this clonotype: Compared with germline, one end of the junction differs, possibly owing to a read error. The V gene is TRBV5-1, the J gene TRBJ2-4; TRBD2 matches 11 bases. The CDR3 sequence is 15 residues long. Germline loops: CDR1 SGHRS, CDR2 YFSETQ. CDR3 sequence reads: CGSSPGLAEEHIQYF. The CDR3 nucleotides read TGCGGCAGCAGCCCGGGACTAGCGGAAGAACACATTCAGTACTTC.

CDR3 in DNA: TGTGCCAGCACCCCGGGGGCTATAACCGGGGAGCTGTTTTTT. Amino acid sequence: CASTPGAITGELFF. The chain carries TRBV2 and TRBJ2-2; D tentatively fits TRBD1 or TRBD2 (6 bases each). Trimming pared 7 bases from V and 5 bases from J, leaving 14 bases between. This CDR3 is 14 amino acids long. Germline V gene sequence: CDR1 SNHLY, CDR2 FYNNEI.

The table lists this clonotype with a few counts. The chain joins TRBV7-3 to TRBJ2-1, with D possibly TRBD2 on 5 matching bases. CDR3 size: 13 residues. Germline V lookup: CDR1 SGHTA, CDR2 FQGTGA. V gave up 0 bases and J gave up 9 bases, with 9 bases separating them. The CDR3 is CASSLTGSGEQFF. In nucleotides, the CDR3 is TGTGCCAGCAGCTTAACTGGAAGCGGTGAGCAGTTCTTC.

V is TRBV20-1 and J is TRBJ2-3; perhaps TRBD2 as D (6 bases). The germline CDR1 and CDR2 sequences are DFQATT and SNEGSKA (reference sequence). Deletions cut 0 bases from V and 2 bases from J, with 18 bases between. The CDR3 is 17 amino acids. CDR3 sequence reads: CSARDSKAEGYTDTQYF. The CDR3 DNA is TGCAGTGCTAGAGATTCTAAGGCGGAGGGGTACACAGATACGCAGTATTTT.

This clonotype has a count of ten or more. This chain links TRBV5-1 with TRBJ2-2, with TRBD2 identical over 8 bases. V was clipped by 4 bases and J by 1 base; unmatched bases: 9. Germline loops: CDR1 SGHRS, CDR2 YFSETQ. The CDR3 is 17 residues long. CDR3 in amino acids: CASSLSGRYGNTGELFF. The CDR3 DNA is TGCGCCAGCAGCCTCAGCGGGAGATACGGGAACACCGGGGAGCTGTTTTTT.

This clonotype was seen many times. The CDR3 protein is CASSPGPQHF. CDR3 DNA: TGTGCCAGCAGCCCCGGGCCCCAGCATTTT. The gene calls are TRBV12-3 or TRBV12-4 and TRBJ1-5; D unclear. This CDR3 region has 10 residues. V lost 6 bases, J lost 9 bases, and 6 bases lay in between.

This clonotype was seen repeatedly, ten times or more. The chain employs TRBV10-3 and TRBJ2-1; possibly TRBD1 for D (5 bases). This CDR3 comprises 12 residues. Between the trimmed V and J ends, which lost 2 bases and 6 bases, there was a span of 5 bases. Germline-derived CDR1 and CDR2 are ENHRY and SYGVKD. In DNA, the CDR3 is TGTGCCATCAGTGAGGACAGCAATGAGCAGTTCTTC. It specifies CAISEDSNEQFF.

This clonotype is medium-sized (0.01 to 0.1%) in the sample. The genes are TRBV20-1 and TRBJ2-5, with 13 bases fitting TRBD2. The CDR3 sequence is 16 residues long. Germline CDR1 is DFQATT and CDR2 is SNEGSKA (reference sequence). The ends lost 1 base at V and 7 bases at J; junction bases unmatched: 9. For the CDR3, the DNA is TGCAGTGCTAGAGCGGGACTAGCGGGGTCCGAAGTGACCCAGTACTTC. Amino acid sequence: CSARAGLAGSEVTQYF.

This chain joins TRBV18 and TRBJ2-7; D is undetermined. This CDR3 comprises 14 residues. The germline V gene encodes CDR1 KGHSH and CDR2 LQKENI. Trimming took off 0 bases at V and 6 bases at J, with 12 bases between the two ends. CDR3 loop: CASSPPAQAPEQYF. CDR3 nucleotide sequence: TGTGCCAGCTCACCACCAGCTCAGGCCCCCGAGCAGTACTTC.

This clonotype came up many times. The chain uses TRBV9 and TRBJ2-2, with 8 bases lining up with TRBD2. CDR1 and CDR2 from the germline V gene are SGDLS and YYNGEE. The CDR3 totals 16 residues. Germline trimming cut 0 bases from V and 2 bases from J; bases unmatched to any gene: 3. The CDR3 bases are TGTGCCAGCAGCGTAGAGATAGCGGGAAACACCGGGGAGCTGTTTTTT. Translation gives CASSVEIAGNTGELFF.